This T cell receptor beta chain was obtained from a study of Ad26.COV2.S vaccination and SARS-CoV-2 variants. Overall study context: The authors gave Ad26.COV2.S intramuscularly, either once or twice 56 days apart.

The CDR3 runs 14 residues. Germline values: CDR1 KGHSH, CDR2 LQKENI. Trimming removed 6 bases from V and 5 bases from J; junction bases left unmatched: 8. This table comes from immunoSEQ multiplex PCR, and its TCRdb copy is limited to in-frame clones, with some not included. This table holds over 300,000 clones, roughly four fifths found once. Treatment specified: 15 to 20 received Ad26.COV2.S at low or high dose, single or two shots; 5 received placebo; per-sample allocation not given. Sample collection was performed on day 63 after the first vaccine or placebo injection. The donor's status was that of an adult aged 18-55 years in Boston.

The V gene is TRBV18, the J gene TRBJ1-1, with 8 bases aligning to TRBD1. Sequenced here: peripheral blood, sampled in a trial of Ad26.COV2.S vaccine versus placebo. This TCR was sampled from a person aged 18-65 years who received the Ad26.COV2.S COVID-19 vaccine or a placebo. CDR3 in DNA: TGTGCCAGCTCCCTCCAGGGGGCGAAGACTGAAGCTTTCTTT. It codes for CASSLQGAKTEAFF.